This TCR beta chain was captured in a study of T cells after yellow fever vaccination. Germline CDR1 is SGHRS and CDR2 is YFSETQ. J gave up 2 bases and V 9 bases, and 10 bases lay outside the gene matches. There are 15 residues in the CDR3. Findings of the study overall: Subsequent booster samples again held most clones from primary vaccination (96% CD4, 85% to 90% CD8).

Via MiXCR, TCRdb re-called the 5' RACE reads, giving one row per CDR3 protein. The repertoire has 550,000 or so distinct CDR3 sequences, 15% to 20% of them found once; the top ten carry roughly an eighth. There are a few counts of this clonotype. Its antigen is unidentified. This TCR was sampled from a man aged 25 to 40 who received the YFV17D yellow fever vaccine. Sequencing was performed on PBMCs, taken 15 days after the yellow fever booster vaccination. This chain joins TRBV5-1 and TRBJ2-1, with 8 bases matching TRBD2. The CDR3 DNA reads as TGCGCCACCACCGGGGGGGCGGGAACCTACAATGAGCAGTTCTTC. Translated: CATTGGAGTYNEQFF.